The clone carrying this TCR beta chain has ten or more counts. The sample comes from a study of T-cell reconstitution after alpha-beta-depleted transplantation in children. CDR1 DFQATT and CDR2 SNEGSKA come from the germline V gene (reference sequence). The CDR3 totals 13 residues. J lost 7 bases, V lost 7 bases, and 7 bases had no gene match. Preparation of the TCRbeta library involved a method that used unique molecular identifiers. TCRdb passed the PCR reads through MiXCR, listing each CDR3 protein once. The table shows about 640,000 distinct CDR3 sequences, with approximately 17% occurring only once.

The sequencing here drew on PBMCs from the stem cell graft donor, taken from the stem cell graft. This sequence was found in a human donor who donated a stem cell graft to a child with acute myeloid leukemia. The chain carries TRBV20-1 and TRBJ1-6, with 7 bases aligning to TRBD1. This CDR3 reads CSVMTGFNSPLHF. DNA of the CDR3: TGCAGTGTTATGACAGGGTTCAATTCACCCCTCCACTTT.